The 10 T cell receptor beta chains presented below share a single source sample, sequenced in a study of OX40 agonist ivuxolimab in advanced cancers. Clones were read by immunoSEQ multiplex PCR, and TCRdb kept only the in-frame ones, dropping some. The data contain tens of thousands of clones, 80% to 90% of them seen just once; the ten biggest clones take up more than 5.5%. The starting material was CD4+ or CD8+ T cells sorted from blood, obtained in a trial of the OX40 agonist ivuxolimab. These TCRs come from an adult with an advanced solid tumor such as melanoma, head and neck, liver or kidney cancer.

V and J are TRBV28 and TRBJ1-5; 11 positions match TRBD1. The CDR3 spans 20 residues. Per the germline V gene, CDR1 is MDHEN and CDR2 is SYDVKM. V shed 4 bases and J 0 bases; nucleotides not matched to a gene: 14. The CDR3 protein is CASSSVPGTGGFFSNQPQHF. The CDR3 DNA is TGTGCCAGCAGTTCGGTCCCCGGGACAGGGGGTTTCTTTAGCAATCAGCCCCAGCATTTT.

The CDR3 region is CSVTGKPTYEQYF. The DNA of the CDR3 is TGCAGCGTGACAGGCAAACCGACCTACGAGCAGTACTTC. The chain is built from TRBV29-1 and TRBJ2-7; D might be TRBD1 (6 bases). The CDR3 covers 13 residues. CDR1 and CDR2 from the germline V gene are SQVTM and ANQGSEA. Deletions cut 6 bases from V and 2 bases from J, with 14 bases between.

CDR3 residues: CASSFYGGEQETQYF. The CDR3 region has the DNA TGTGCCAGCAGCTTCTATGGCGGGGAACAAGAGACCCAGTACTTC. The chain combines TRBV7-6 with TRBJ2-5; weak D call: TRBD2 (6 bases). CDR3 size: 15 residues. The V end was cut by 3 bases, the J end by 2 bases, with 13 bases between. The germline CDR1 and CDR2 sequences are SGHVS and FNYEAQ.

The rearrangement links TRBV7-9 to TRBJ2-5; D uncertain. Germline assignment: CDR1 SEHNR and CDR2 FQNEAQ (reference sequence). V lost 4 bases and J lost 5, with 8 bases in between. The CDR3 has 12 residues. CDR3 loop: CASSSPLETQYF. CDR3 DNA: TGTGCCAGCAGCTCGCCGCTGGAGACCCAGTACTTC.

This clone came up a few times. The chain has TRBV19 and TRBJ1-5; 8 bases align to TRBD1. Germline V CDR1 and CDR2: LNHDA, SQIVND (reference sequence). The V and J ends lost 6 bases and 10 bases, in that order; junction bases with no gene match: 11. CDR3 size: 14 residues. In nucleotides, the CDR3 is TGTGCCAGTAGATACTCCGGGACAGGCAACCCCCAGCATTTT. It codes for CASRYSGTGNPQHF.

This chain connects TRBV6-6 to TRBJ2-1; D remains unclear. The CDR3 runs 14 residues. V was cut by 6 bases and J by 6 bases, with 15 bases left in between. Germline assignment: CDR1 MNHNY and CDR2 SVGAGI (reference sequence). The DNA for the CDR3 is TGTGCCAGCAGCCTTCCGGGCCTCTTCAATGAGCAGTTCTTC. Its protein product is CASSLPGLFNEQFF.

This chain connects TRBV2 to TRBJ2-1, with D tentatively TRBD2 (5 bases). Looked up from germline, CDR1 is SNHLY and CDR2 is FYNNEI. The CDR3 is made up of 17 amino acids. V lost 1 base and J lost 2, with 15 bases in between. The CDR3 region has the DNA TGTGCCAGCAGTGAAGAGGTGGGAGAAGGCCCCTACAATGAGCAGTTCTTC. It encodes CASSEEVGEGPYNEQFF.

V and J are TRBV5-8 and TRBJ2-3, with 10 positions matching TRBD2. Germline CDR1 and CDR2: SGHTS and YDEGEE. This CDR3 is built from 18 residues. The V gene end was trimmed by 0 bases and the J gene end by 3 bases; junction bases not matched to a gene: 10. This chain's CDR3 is CASSLDFFTSGVTDTQYF. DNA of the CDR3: TGTGCCAGCAGCTTGGATTTCTTTACTAGCGGGGTGACAGATACGCAGTATTTT.

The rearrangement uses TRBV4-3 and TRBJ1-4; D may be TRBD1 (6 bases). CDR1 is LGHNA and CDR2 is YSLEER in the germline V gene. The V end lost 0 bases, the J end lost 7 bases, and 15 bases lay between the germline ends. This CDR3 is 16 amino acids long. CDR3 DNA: TGCGCCAGCAGCCAAGATTTAGGGGGGATAGGTGAAAAACTGTTTTTT. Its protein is CASSQDLGGIGEKLFF.

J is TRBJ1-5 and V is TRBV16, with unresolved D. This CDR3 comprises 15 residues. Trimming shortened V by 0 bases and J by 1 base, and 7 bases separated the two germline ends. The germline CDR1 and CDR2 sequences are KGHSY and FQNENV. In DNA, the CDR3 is TGTGCCAGCAGCCAATCGAGGGAAAGCAATCAGCCCCAGCATTTT. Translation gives CASSQSRESNQPQHF.